The entry that follows covers one T cell receptor (beta chain) sequence. The specificity of this receptor is unknown. No qualities accompany the bases; no much larger clone lies one base away. These data originate in a study of cytomegalovirus exposure and HLA in healthy donors listed by TCRdb under 2017. Looking at the study overall: The roughly 670 repertoires of the first cohort and the roughly 110 validation repertoires were produced on the same platform, according to a later analysis. The aim of the study was to test whether cataloging public T cell receptors could identify signatures of past pathogen exposure. A separate validation cohort of roughly 130 different subjects was used in addition to the approximately 610-subject first cohort. The study combined high-throughput TCR immunosequencing, statistical association of individual TCRs with disease status, and machine learning to predict cytomegalovirus infection status. General findings and caveats noted by the study authors: Across donors, most TCR sequences were observed very rarely, whereas some public TCRs were present in many individuals. All 110 or so repertoires were used to score co-occurrence in the validation cohort in a later analysis, because that analysis had no HLA typing for the cohort. The study gave a list of roughly 150 TCR beta chains associated with cytomegalovirus. The authors suggested that the approach could potentially be extended to other disease states and immunological phenotypes. A few of the identified cytomegalovirus-associated TCR beta chains were confirmed in vitro to be specific for cytomegalovirus antigens. Subsequent analysis determined that TCRs grouped into clusters in the first cohort also showed a tendency toward co-occurrence across the 120 validation repertoires, and 85% to 95% of cluster scores exceeded 0. Cytomegalovirus status was reported to be diagnosed by the classifier with high specificity and sensitivity in both the original and validation cohorts.

Receptor libraries were prepared by the immunoSEQ multiplex PCR assay. The published analysis was carried out like this. A statistical classification framework was developed to diagnose cytomegalovirus status using the catalog of TCR beta chain sequences. In TCRdb, the immuneACCESS table is reduced to in-frame sequences with V and J assigned. These tables do not hold every clone; where another copy was compared, an unresolved V gene accounts for under half, and the others remain unexplained. That table supplies the V and J calls and clone size; D and trimming were determined from the DNA. The sample table holds about 62,000 clones, of which 95% were seen once. The ten largest account for around 7% of the sample. Taken from cysteine to phenylalanine, the CDR3 has 15 residues. Left in the record is the CDR3 DNA by itself, 45 bases read in frame from the first base. The junction shows trimming of 4 bases on V and 0 bases on J, plus 12 bases between the germline ends. From a lookup of the germline V gene, CDR1 and CDR2 are SGDLS and YYNGEE.

The donors were included in the validation cohort of 130 or so subjects, a group kept apart from the approximately 700-subject first cohort. Sample: PBMCs. The sequence links TRBV9 to TRBJ2-3; TRBD2 is a weak D gene call, 6 bases matching. The sequence was collected from a woman between 18 and 30 years old in good health and CMV-seropositive. At the DNA level, the sequence is TGTGCCAGCAGCACATCGGGACTTAGCACAGATACGCAGTATTTT. Its translation is CASSTSGLSTDTQYF.